The 4 T cell receptor beta chains listed next were all sequenced from one sample in a study of Ad26.COV2.S vaccination and SARS-CoV-2 variants. Noted treatment: approximately 18 received Ad26.COV2.S at low or high dose, single or two shots; about 5 received placebo; per-sample allocation not given. Collection of samples fell on day 63 after the first vaccine or placebo injection. Using immunoSEQ multiplex PCR, the repertoire was profiled, and TCRdb retains in-frame clones only, with some absent. The table includes 360,000 or so clones, approximately 90% detected once. This sample comprised peripheral blood, obtained in a trial of Ad26.COV2.S vaccine versus placebo. These receptors were obtained from a person between 18 and 65 years old who received the Ad26.COV2.S COVID-19 vaccine or a placebo.

This clone was observed a single time. The rearrangement joins TRBV24-1 to TRBJ2-3; weak D call: TRBD2 (5 bases). V dropped 2 bases and J dropped 0 bases, with 8 bases sitting between them. Germline assignment: CDR1 KGHDR and CDR2 SFDVKD. The CDR3 has 15 amino acids. In DNA, the CDR3 is TGTGCCACCAGTGATTGGACTGGGAGCACAGATACGCAGTATTTT. This translates into CATSDWTGSTDTQYF.

The DNA for the CDR3 is TGTGCCACCGGGGCTAATAGACTAGCGGGGAATGAGCAGTTCTTC. Encoded protein: CATGANRLAGNEQFF. The chain couples TRBV24-1 to TRBJ2-1, with TRBD2 identical over 11 bases. Germline CDR1 and CDR2: KGHDR and SFDVKD. V lost 9 bases and J lost 7; bases outside the gene matches: 10. CDR3 length: 15 residues.

This clone has a single count. The chain combines TRBV27 with TRBJ2-1, with D possibly matching TRBD1 (5 bases). Trimming removed 9 bases at V and 5 bases at J, with 17 bases between. Germline values: CDR1 MNHEY, CDR2 SMNVEV (reference sequence). CDR3 length: 14 amino acids. The CDR3 DNA reads as TGTGCCAGTTCCTTGGGGCGAACGCACAATGAGCAGTTCTTC. This encodes CASSLGRTHNEQFF.

The J gene is TRBJ1-6, the V gene TRBV7-2, with 11 positions matching TRBD1. V gave up 4 bases and J gave up 10 bases; unmatched junction bases: 3. CDR1 is SGHTA and CDR2 is FQGNSA in the germline V gene. There are 14 residues in the CDR3. This CDR3 is CASSSGQGGSPLHF. The CDR3 bases are TGTGCCAGCAGCTCGGGACAGGGGGGGTCACCCCTCCACTTT.